This record looks at one T cell receptor (beta chain) sequence and its context. Its matching antigen is unknown. Researchers sorted more than 250,000 cells of each CD8+ T cell subset in triplicate. This record belongs to a study of CXCR3-negative and CXCR3-positive naive CD8 T cells. Study-wide context: Sequencing yielded roughly 130 million TRB reads, roughly 1.5 +/- 0.3 million per library. Study-level findings and limits: Both of the naive subsets showed about the same high diversity, but memory CD8+ cells had much less. CXCR3-positive naive cells had TRB CDR3s that were more hydrophobic than CXCR3-negative naive cells had. Researchers reported similar TRBV-TRBJ usage in naive CXCR3-negative and CXCR3-positive cells, though memory differed.

In preparing the TRB cDNA libraries, 5' RACE with UMI labels was used. After re-calling the 5' RACE reads, TCRdb lists one entry per CDR3 protein, DNA absent. The listing records roughly 99,000 distinct CDR3 sequences. The sample consisted of naive CXCR3+ CD8+ T cells from blood. The subset denotes: CD45RO-CCR7+CD27+CD95- naive CD8+ T cells expressing CXCR3 (TNR3+). The sequence was collected from a human donor in good health. Some clones in this sample may be carry-over from other donors' samples.

This chain's CDR3 is CSVELQTYEQYF. This sequence joins TRBV29-1 and TRBJ2-7. The germline V gene encodes CDR1 SQVTM and CDR2 ANQGSEA. The CDR3 totals 12 residues.